The source of this T cell receptor (beta chain) is a study of cytomegalovirus exposure and HLA in healthy donors. The PCR had 60 Vbeta and 13 Jbeta primers. Produced via immunoSEQ multiplex PCR; TCRdb's table is partial and in-frame only. The sample lists under 200,000 clones, roughly 76% occurring once. CDR1 is SGHTA, CDR2 FQGNSA, per germline. CDR3 length equals 19 residues. The ends were cut back, 4 bases at V and 4 bases at J, with 28 bases in the middle. Donors had nominal health at sampling but likely had unrecorded immune exposures. Overall study results and limits: A link between a missense DCLRE1C variant and TCR beta V- and J-gene trimming emerged from a later analysis.

With regard to this clone: Its specificity is unknown.

This sequence joins TRBV7-2 and TRBJ1-1; D is unresolved. The sequenced sample was PBMCs. This receptor was identified in a woman aged 45 to 65 in good health and CMV-seronegative. The CDR3, as DNA: TGTGCCAGCAGCTCCTCTATGGGTCGATCCGTTCAGGTCGGCACTGAAGCTTTCTTT. It yields the protein CASSSSMGRSVQVGTEAFF.